A single sample gave rise to the 14 T cell receptor beta chains below, sequenced in a study of monozygotic twins with inflammatory bowel disease. TCRdb re-called the 5' RACE reads, yielding one record per CDR3 amino acid sequence without DNA. This repertoire includes approximately 150,000 distinct CDR3 sequences. Sequencing was carried out using blood. Receptor source: a human donor with ulcerative colitis or Crohn's disease, or a healthy co-twin of an affected twin (not recorded which).

J is TRBJ2-1 and V is TRBV27; as DNA is missing, the TRBD1 call by TCRdb cannot be tested. The CDR3 is 12 residues long. CDR1 and CDR2 (germline): MNHEY, SMNVEV (reference sequence). CDR3 in amino acids: CASSPTGREQFF.

The chain recombines TRBV10-3 with TRBJ2-1; checking the TCRdb D call of TRBD1 is not possible without DNA. This CDR3 spans 15 amino acids. Per germline, CDR1 ENHRY and CDR2 SYGVKD. The CDR3 is CATARGTGGFNEQFF.

The chain combines TRBV5-6 with TRBJ2-7; the D call of TRBD1 rests on TCRdb alone, since no DNA is present to check it. The CDR3 has 13 amino acids. CDR1 and CDR2 (germline): SGHDT, YYEEEE. The CDR3 spells CASSIGQGNEQYF.

This sequence joins TRBV14 and TRBJ1-1. This CDR3 has 16 residues. The germline CDR1 and CDR2 sequences are SGHDN and FVKESK. The CDR3 sequence is CASSQDGGTANTEAFF.

The chain employs TRBV4-2 and TRBJ2-3; TCRdb designates TRBD2, a call that cannot be tested without DNA. Per germline, CDR1 LGHNA and CDR2 YNFKEQ. The CDR3 loop spans 14 amino acids. The CDR3: CASSQEAVTDTQYF.

This chain's CDR3 is CASSLVVRTRDRGYTGELFF. The chain employs TRBV7-6 and TRBJ2-2; the D call of TRBD1 rests on TCRdb alone, since no DNA is present to check it. CDR3 size: 20 residues. The V gene's germline CDR1 is SGHVS and CDR2 FNYEAQ.

V is TRBV7-3 and J is TRBJ2-2; without DNA, the TCRdb call of TRBD2 cannot be checked. Per germline, CDR1 SGHTA and CDR2 FQGTGA. The CDR3 covers 15 residues. The CDR3 here is CASSADSRVAGELFF.

The V gene is TRBV5-5, the J gene TRBJ2-4; no DNA is available, so the TRBD1 call from TCRdb remains unchecked. This CDR3 comprises 14 residues. The germline gives CDR1 SGHKS, CDR2 YYEKEE (reference sequence). The CDR3 spells CASSSTGLLEHQYF.

V is TRBV5-1 and J is TRBJ2-3; checking the TCRdb D call of TRBD1 is not possible without DNA. This CDR3 is built from 16 residues. Germline V lookup: CDR1 SGHRS, CDR2 YFSETQ. The CDR3 loop is CASSLGEGGGTDTQYF.

The rearrangement uses TRBV20-1 and TRBJ2-3. The germline gives CDR1 DFQATT, CDR2 SNEGSKA (reference sequence). The CDR3 length is 16 residues. Here the CDR3 reads CSASATFLGVSDTQYF.

V gene TRBV12-3 or TRBV12-4 combines with J gene TRBJ2-5; TCRdb indicates TRBD1, and absent DNA this call remains unverified. CDR3 length: 15 amino acids. The CDR3 spells CASSFSRLSRETQYF.

The chain uses TRBV20-1 and TRBJ2-4; the TRBD2 assignment by TCRdb is unverifiable without DNA. In germline, CDR1 is DFQATT, CDR2 SNEGSKA (reference sequence). This CDR3 spans 14 amino acids. The CDR3 region is CSARESGLGNIQYF.

The rearrangement joins TRBV30 to TRBJ2-5. The CDR3 totals 11 residues. The V gene's germline CDR1 is GTSNPN and CDR2 SVGIG (reference sequence). CDR3 in amino acids: CAWSSGETQYF. The entire variable domain, with the rest obtained from reference TRBV30 and TRBJ2-5, is as follows: SQTIHQWPATLVQPVGSPLSLECTVEGTSNPNLYWYRQAAGRGLQLLFYSVGIGQISSEVPQNLSASRPQDRQFILSSKKLLLSDSGFYLCAWSSGETQYFGPGTRLLVL.

V and J are TRBV5-1 and TRBJ1-5. Looked up from germline, CDR1 is SGHRS and CDR2 is YFSETQ. The CDR3 length is 15 residues. The CDR3 sequence: CASSLGQDLNQPQHF.